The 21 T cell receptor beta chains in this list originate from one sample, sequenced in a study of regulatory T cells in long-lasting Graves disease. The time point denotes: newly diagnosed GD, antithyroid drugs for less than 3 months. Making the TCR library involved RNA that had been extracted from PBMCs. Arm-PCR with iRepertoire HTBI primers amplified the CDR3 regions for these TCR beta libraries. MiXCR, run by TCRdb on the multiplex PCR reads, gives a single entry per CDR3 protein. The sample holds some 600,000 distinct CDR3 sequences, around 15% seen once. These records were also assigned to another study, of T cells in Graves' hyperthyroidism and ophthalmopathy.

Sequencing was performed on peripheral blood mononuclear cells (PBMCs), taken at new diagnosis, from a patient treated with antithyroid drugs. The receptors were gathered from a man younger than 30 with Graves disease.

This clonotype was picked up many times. The CDR3: CASGSEGYTEAFF. CDR3 nucleotides: TGTGCTAGTGGCTCGGAGGGTTACACTGAAGCTTTCTTT. The chain combines TRBV12-5 with TRBJ1-1, with no clear D. Germline V gene data show CDR1 as LGHNT and CDR2 as FRNRAP. The CDR3 loop spans 13 amino acids. Deletions cut 6 bases from V and 3 bases from J, with 11 bases between.

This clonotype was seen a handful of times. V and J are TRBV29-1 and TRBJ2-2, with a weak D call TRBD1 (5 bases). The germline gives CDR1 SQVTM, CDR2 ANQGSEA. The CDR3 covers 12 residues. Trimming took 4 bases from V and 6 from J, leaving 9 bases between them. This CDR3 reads CSVARVPGELFF. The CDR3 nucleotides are TGCAGCGTTGCCAGGGTCCCCGGGGAGCTGTTTTTT.

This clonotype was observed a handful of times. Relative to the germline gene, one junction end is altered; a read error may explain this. The CDR3 spells CASSLAGGMNTEDFF. Written as DNA, the CDR3 is TGCGCCAGCAGCTTGGCCGGGGGCATGAACACTGAAGATTTCTTT. The rearrangement joins TRBV5-1 to TRBJ1-1, with D maybe TRBD1 (6 bases). Germline assignment: CDR1 SGHRS and CDR2 YFSETQ. CDR3 length equals 15 residues.

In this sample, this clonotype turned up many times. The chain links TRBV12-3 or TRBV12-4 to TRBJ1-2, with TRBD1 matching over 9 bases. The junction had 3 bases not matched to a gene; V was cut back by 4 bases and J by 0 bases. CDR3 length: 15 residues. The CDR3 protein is CASSSRDRANYGYTF. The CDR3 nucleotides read TGTGCCAGCAGTTCCCGGGACAGGGCTAACTATGGCTACACCTTC.

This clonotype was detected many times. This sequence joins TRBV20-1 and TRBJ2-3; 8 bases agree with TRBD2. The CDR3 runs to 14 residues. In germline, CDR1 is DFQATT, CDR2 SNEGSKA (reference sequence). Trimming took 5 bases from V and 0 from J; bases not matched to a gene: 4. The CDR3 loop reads CSAWTSSSTDTQYF. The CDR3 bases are TGCAGTGCTTGGACTAGCTCGAGCACAGATACGCAGTATTTT.

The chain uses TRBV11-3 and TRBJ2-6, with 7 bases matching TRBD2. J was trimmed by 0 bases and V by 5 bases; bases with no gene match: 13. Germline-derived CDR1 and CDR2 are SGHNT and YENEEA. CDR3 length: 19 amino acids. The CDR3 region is CASSRPRDYKDSGANVLTF. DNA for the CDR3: TGTGCCAGCAGCCGCCCCCGGGACTACAAAGACTCTGGGGCCAACGTCCTGACTTTC.

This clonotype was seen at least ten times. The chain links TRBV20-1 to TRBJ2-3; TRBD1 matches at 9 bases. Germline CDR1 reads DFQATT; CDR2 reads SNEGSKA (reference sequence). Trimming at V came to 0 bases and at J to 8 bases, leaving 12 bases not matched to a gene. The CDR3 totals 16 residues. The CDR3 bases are TGCAGTGCTAGAGATCTCCAGGACCCGACAGGGGGTACGCAGTATTTT. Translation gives CSARDLQDPTGGTQYF.

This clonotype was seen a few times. The CDR3 loop is CASSAGGYNEQFF. As DNA, the CDR3 is TGTGCCAGCAGCGCAGGGGGTTACAATGAGCAGTTCTTC. This chain connects TRBV9 to TRBJ2-1; 7 nucleotides match TRBD1. The CDR3 totals 13 residues. The V gene end was trimmed by 3 bases and the J gene end by 4 bases; junction bases not matched to a gene: 1. Germline V gene sequence: CDR1 SGDLS, CDR2 YYNGEE.

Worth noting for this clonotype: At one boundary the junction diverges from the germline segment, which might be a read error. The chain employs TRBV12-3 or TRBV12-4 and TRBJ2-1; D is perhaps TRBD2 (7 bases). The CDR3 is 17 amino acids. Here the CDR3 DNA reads TGTGCCAGCAGTCCACTTGAGGGGAGGGCCGGGGGCAATGAGCGGTTCTTC. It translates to CASSPLEGRAGGNERFF.

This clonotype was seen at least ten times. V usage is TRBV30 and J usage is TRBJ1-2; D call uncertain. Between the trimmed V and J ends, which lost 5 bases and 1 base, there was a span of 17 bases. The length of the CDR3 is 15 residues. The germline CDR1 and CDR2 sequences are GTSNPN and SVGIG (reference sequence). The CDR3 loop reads CAWASQSPFNYGYTF. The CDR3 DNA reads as TGTGCCTGGGCCTCTCAAAGCCCCTTTAACTATGGCTACACCTTC.

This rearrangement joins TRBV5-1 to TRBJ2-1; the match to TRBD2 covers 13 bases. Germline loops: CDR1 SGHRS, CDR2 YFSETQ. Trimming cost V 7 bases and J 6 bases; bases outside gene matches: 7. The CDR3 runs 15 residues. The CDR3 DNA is TGCGCCAGCCAAGGACTAGCGGGAGATGTCAATGAGCAGTTCTTC. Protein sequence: CASQGLAGDVNEQFF. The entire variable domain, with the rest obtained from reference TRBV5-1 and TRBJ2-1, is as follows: KAGVTQTPRYLIKTRGQQVTLSCSPISGHRSVSWYQQTPGQGLQFLFEYFSETQRNKGNFPGRFSGRQFSNSRSEMNVSTLELGDSALYLCASQGLAGDVNEQFFGPGTRLTVL.

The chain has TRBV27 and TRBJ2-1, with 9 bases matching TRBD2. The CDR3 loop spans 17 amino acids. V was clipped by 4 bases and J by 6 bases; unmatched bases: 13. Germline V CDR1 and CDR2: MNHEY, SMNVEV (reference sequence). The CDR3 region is CASSSGPGAGGGNEQFF. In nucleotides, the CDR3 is TGTGCCAGCAGTTCAGGTCCTGGCGCGGGAGGGGGCAATGAGCAGTTCTTC.

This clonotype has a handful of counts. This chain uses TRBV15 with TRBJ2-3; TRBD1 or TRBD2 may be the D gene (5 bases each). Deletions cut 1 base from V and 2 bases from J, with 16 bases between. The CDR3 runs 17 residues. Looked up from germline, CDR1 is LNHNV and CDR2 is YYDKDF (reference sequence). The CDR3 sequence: CATSRGLGGGATDTQYF. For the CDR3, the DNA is TGTGCCACCAGCAGAGGACTTGGTGGGGGAGCCACAGATACGCAGTATTTT. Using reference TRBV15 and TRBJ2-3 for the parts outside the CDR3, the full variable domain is DAMVIQNPRYQVTQFGKPVTLSCSQTLNHNVMYWYQQKSSQAPKLLFHYYDKDFNNEADTPDNFQSRRPNTSFCFLDIRSPGLGDTAMYLCATSRGLGGGATDTQYFGPGTRLTVL.

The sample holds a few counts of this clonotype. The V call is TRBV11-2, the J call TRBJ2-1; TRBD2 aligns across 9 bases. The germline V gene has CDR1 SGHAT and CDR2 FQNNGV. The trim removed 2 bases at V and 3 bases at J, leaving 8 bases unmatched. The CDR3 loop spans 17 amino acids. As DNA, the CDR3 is TGTGCCAGCAGCTTATATAGAGCGGGAGGTCGCTACAATGAGCAGTTCTTC. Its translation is CASSLYRAGGRYNEQFF.

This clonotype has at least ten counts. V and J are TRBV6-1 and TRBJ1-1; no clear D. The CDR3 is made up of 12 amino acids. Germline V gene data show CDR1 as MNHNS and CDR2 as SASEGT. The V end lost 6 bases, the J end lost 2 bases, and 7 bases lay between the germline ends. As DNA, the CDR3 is TGTGCCAGCAGAATTCTTAACACTGAAGCTTTCTTT. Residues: CASRILNTEAFF.

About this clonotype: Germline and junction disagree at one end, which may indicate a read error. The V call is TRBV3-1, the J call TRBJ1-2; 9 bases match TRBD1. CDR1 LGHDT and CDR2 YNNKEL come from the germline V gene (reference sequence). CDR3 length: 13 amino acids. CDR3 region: CACSPTGGYGYTF. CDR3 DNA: TGTGCCTGCAGCCCGACAGGGGGCTATGGCTACACCTTC. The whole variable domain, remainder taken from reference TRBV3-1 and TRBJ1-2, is DTAVSQTPKYLVTQMGNDKSIKCEQNLGHDTMYWYKQDSKKFLKIMFSYNNKELIINETVPNRFSPKSPDKAHLNLHINSLELGDSAVYFCACSPTGGYGYTFGSGTRLTVV.

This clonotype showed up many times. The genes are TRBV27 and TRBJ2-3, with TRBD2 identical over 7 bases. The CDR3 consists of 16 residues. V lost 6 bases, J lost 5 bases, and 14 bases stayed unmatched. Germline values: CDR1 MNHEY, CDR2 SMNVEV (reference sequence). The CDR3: CASSSGGGRIGDTQYF. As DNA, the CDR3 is TGTGCCAGCAGCTCCGGCGGCGGGAGAATAGGAGATACGCAGTATTTT.

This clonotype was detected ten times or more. CDR3 bases: TGTGCCAGCAGTTTTTGGGACAGGAGCTCCTACGAGCAGTACTTC. Translating gives CASSFWDRSSYEQYF. The V gene is TRBV27, the J gene TRBJ2-7; 8 bases map to TRBD1. V lost 3 bases and J lost 0; bases outside the gene matches: 4. The CDR3 has 15 amino acids. Germline values: CDR1 MNHEY, CDR2 SMNVEV (reference sequence).

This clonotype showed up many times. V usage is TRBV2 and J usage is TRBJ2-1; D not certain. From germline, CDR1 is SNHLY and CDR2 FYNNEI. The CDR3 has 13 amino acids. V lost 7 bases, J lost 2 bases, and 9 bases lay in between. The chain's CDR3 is CASNLGPYNEQFF. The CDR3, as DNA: TGTGCCAGCAACCTAGGCCCCTACAATGAGCAGTTCTTC.

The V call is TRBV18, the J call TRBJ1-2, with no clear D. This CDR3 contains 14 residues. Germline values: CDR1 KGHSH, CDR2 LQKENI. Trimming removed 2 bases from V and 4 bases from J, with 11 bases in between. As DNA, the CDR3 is TGTGCCAGCTCACCAAATCTCCGAACCTATGGCTACACCTTC. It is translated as CASSPNLRTYGYTF.

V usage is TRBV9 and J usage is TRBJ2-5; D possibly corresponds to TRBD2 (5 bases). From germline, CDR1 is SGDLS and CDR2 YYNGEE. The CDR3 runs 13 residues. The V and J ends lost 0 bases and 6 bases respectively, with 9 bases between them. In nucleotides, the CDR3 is TGTGCCAGCAGCGTAGTGGCTAGCCAGACCCAGTACTTC. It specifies CASSVVASQTQYF. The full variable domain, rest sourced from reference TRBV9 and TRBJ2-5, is DSGVTQTPKHLITATGQRVTLRCSPRSGDLSVYWYQQSLDQGLQFLIQYYNGEERAKGNILERFSAQQFPDLHSELNLSSLELGDSALYFCASSVVASQTQYFGPGTRLLVL.